This T cell receptor (beta chain) emerged from a study of PD-1 blockade in classical Hodgkin lymphoma. Each patient's relapse followed autologous stem cell transplantation, and brentuximab vedotin exposure varied. The CD4+ T cells used were purified from thawed PBMCs through magnetic negative selection. V lost 0 bases to trimming and J lost 0 bases, with 7 bases between them. Germline V gene data show CDR1 as LNHNV and CDR2 as YYDKDF (reference sequence). The CDR3 spans 15 residues. Profiled with immunoSEQ multiplex PCR; TCRdb holds only in-frame clones, not every one. In the table there are under 30,000 clones, about 80% of which are singletons.

J is TRBJ2-3 and V is TRBV15; D gene uncertain. The TCR sequence derives from a human donor with classical Hodgkin lymphoma. Sequenced material: CD4+ T cells from blood, taken at baseline. The CDR3 DNA reads as TGTGCCACCAGCAGAGATCTGGGCAGCACAGATACGCAGTATTTT. It is translated as CATSRDLGSTDTQYF.